This T cell receptor (beta chain) appears in the sequencing data of a study of regulatory T cells in long-lasting Graves disease (dated by TCRdb to the early 2020s). With regard to the full study: Antithyroid drugs had been taken for less than 3 months by newly diagnosed Graves' disease patients. Persistent Graves' disease patients were compared with newly diagnosed Graves' disease patients by peripheral blood TCR sequencing and RNA sequencing. The study took place in China and was registered as a clinical trial. TCR sequencing covered approximately 13 persistent and approximately 20 newly diagnosed Graves' disease patients, 33 samples in total. The full study reports these points: Preferential use of TRBV28, TRBJ1-2 and TRBJ2-5 was observed in persistent disease, whereas TRBV20-1 and TRBJ2-1 were favored in newly diagnosed disease. Only the TCR beta chain was sequenced and analyzed. Compared with newly diagnosed patients, patients with persistent Graves' disease had lower TCR Shannon entropy and fewer highly expanded clones, which suggests clonal expansion. The small sample size was acknowledged by the authors as a limitation that may reduce accuracy. More public clonotypes were shared among persistent patients (under 3,000) than among newly diagnosed patients (just under 1,000). Only peripheral blood was studied, because thyroid tissue, the primary lesion, was inaccessible.

Regarding this clonotype: Its antigen target is currently unknown. No qualities accompany the bases; no much larger clone lies one base away.

The CDR3 holds 15 amino acids from the cysteine to the phenylalanine. Solely the CDR3 DNA is kept, with 45 bases framed from the first base. At the junction V is shortened by 0 bases and J by 4 bases, with 13 bases in between. From the germline V gene, CDR1 is SGHDT and CDR2 is YYEEEE. The protocol used for the library was multiplex PCR. The reads were generated on an Illumina HiSeq 4000. To build TCR beta libraries, CDR3 regions were amplified by Arm-PCR using iRepertoire HTBI primers. PCR products were gel purified before sequencing. From the authors' description of their analysis: Gene usage analysis of CDR3 amino acid clonotypes relied on the 60 to 65 TRBV and about 15 TRBJ segments identified across samples. COPE and FqMerger were used to merge filtered high-quality paired reads into contigs. BLAST was used to align contigs to IMGT TRBV, TRBD and TRBJ reference genes, and CDR3 was defined according to IMGT. Any clonotype with a frequency above 0.1% was counted as a highly expanded clone. Repertoire diversity was measured by Shannon entropy, and V-J evenness by the Gini coefficient. A clonotype was considered public if more than one individual shared it. Through fastp at Q25 and MiXCR, TCRdb rebuilt clones from the public reads, retaining in-frame beta chains. Here each entry gathers all rows of one CDR3 protein and keeps the most common genes and DNA. TCRdb's processing, not the authors' own work, is the source of the V and J calls. This sample lists around 420,000 distinct CDR3 sequences; roughly 16% were detected once. 22% of the sample is in the top ten clones.

According to the study, the label for this sample's time point signals: newly diagnosed GD, antithyroid drugs for less than 3 months. For both TCR sequencing and RNA sequencing, RNA was extracted from PBMCs in TRIzol. The diagnosis of Graves' disease followed American Thyroid Association guidelines. Recruitment of patients was carried out at an endocrinology department in Xi'an, China. Each patient gave approximately 10 milliliters of peripheral blood, collected in an EDTA anticoagulant tube. Ficoll Paque Plus density gradient separation was used to isolate PBMCs, and no additional T cell sorting was done. An Agilent 2100 Bioanalyzer and agarose gel were used to assess RNA quality, and a NanoDrop 2000 was used to measure RNA concentration.

The chain employs TRBV5-6 and TRBJ1-1; D gene: possibly TRBD1, on 5 matching bases. The input for sequencing was peripheral blood mononuclear cells (PBMCs), taken at new diagnosis, from a patient treated with antithyroid drugs. The source of this sequence is a female donor with Graves disease. The CDR3 region has the sequence CASSLGVGGFTEAFF. In nucleotides, the sequence is TGTGCCAGCAGCTTGGGTGTGGGGGGATTCACTGAAGCTTTCTTT.